This T cell receptor (beta chain) came from a study of read filtering for tumor transcriptome and immune sequencing. This clonotype was recorded at least ten times. The CDR3 has 17 amino acids. Trimming pared 6 bases from V and 4 bases from J, leaving 22 bases between. CDR1 and CDR2 from the germline V gene are DFQATT and SNEGSKA (reference sequence). From about 0.4 ug of RNA, a library with molecular barcoded alpha/delta and beta/gamma adaptors was made. TCRdb passed the reads through MiXCR, listing each CDR3 protein once. The data hold 65,000 or so distinct CDR3 sequences, with roughly 18% observed a single time.

Specimen: a population of CD138-negative cells sorted from bone marrow. The chain links TRBV20-1 to TRBJ1-6; D is uncertain. The receptor comes from a donor aged 40 or over with multiple myeloma. Here the CDR3 reads CSAYDGGPQSYNSPLHF. DNA of the CDR3: TGCAGTGCGTACGACGGTGGGCCACAGAGTTATAATTCACCCCTCCACTTT.